The clone carrying this T cell receptor beta chain was counted a single time. Its antigen remains unknown. Ophthalmopathy patients had Clinical Activity Score at least 3, NOSPECS grade at least 4, duration under 3 months. TCR beta CDR3 region amplification was performed from RNA transcripts. HTBI primers were the set used in a first-round RT-PCR of the TCR CDR3. MiXCR, applied by TCRdb to the multiplex PCR reads, yields one record per CDR3 protein. The sample carries hundreds of thousands of distinct CDR3 sequences, more than 15% recorded once. The data derive from a study of T cells in Graves' hyperthyroidism and ophthalmopathy. Study-wide results and limits: The blood repertoire included most of the expanded thyroid clonotypes above 0.001.

From germline, CDR1 is SGHRS and CDR2 YFSETQ. The V and J ends lost 1 base and 8 bases respectively, with 7 bases between them. This CDR3 is 13 amino acids long. V gene TRBV5-1 combines with J gene TRBJ1-6; no firm D call. The source of this sequence is a woman aged 40 to 50 with Graves' ophthalmopathy. The sequencing sample was made of blood. The CDR3: CASSLKADSPLHF. The DNA for the CDR3 is TGCGCCAGCAGCTTGAAGGCGGATTCACCCCTCCACTTT.